The TCR beta chain under discussion was sequenced for a study of blood T cell repertoires in COVID-19. Across the whole study: The cDNA or gDNA used as material had been derived from T cells, B-cell-depleted T cells, or PBMCs.

The CDR3 has 14 amino acids. Germline CDR1 and CDR2: SGHRS and YFSETQ. V lost 3 bases and J lost 2, with 8 bases in between. The method was immunoSEQ multiplex PCR; TCRdb's version includes in-frame clones alone and lacks a portion of them. The sample consists of 65,000 to 90,000 clones, approximately 83% of them appearing once. The chain combines TRBV5-1 with TRBJ1-4, with D possibly being TRBD1 (6 bases). The sequence came from a man older than 75 with active or convalescent COVID-19. Source material: peripheral blood. In DNA, the CDR3 is TGCGCCAGCAGCTCTCAGGGGACTAATGAAAAACTGTTTTTT. This translates into CASSSQGTNEKLFF.